These 7 T cell receptor beta chains were sequenced from one sample in a study of blood T cell repertoires in COVID-19 (dated by TCRdb to 2020 to 2021). The library was produced with the immunoSEQ multiplex PCR assay. This is the immuneACCESS table as TCRdb keeps it, with only in-frame sequences that have V and J called. A part of the clones is gone; compared with another copy, unresolved V genes explain less than half, and the rest is unexplained. A total of about 98,000 clones appear in this sample, approximately 80% of them only once. The top ten hold around 4% of the sample. The sample consisted of peripheral blood. These receptors were obtained from a human donor in a cohort sampled during active COVID-19.

V usage is TRBV10-2 and J usage is TRBJ1-2; D not resolved. V was trimmed by 5 bases and J by 5 bases, leaving 18 bases between them. From germline, CDR1 is WSHSY and CDR2 SAAADI. The length of the CDR3 is 15 residues. CDR3 nucleotide sequence: TGCGCCAGCAGTTCCGGACCGTCCGGGGTTTATGGCTACACCTTC. Protein sequence: CASSSGPSGVYGYTF.

This chain uses TRBV5-1 with TRBJ2-3; D is ambiguous. Germline CDR1 reads SGHRS; CDR2 reads YFSETQ. The CDR3 is 15 amino acids. Trimming left V 3 bases short and J 0 bases short, with 11 bases between. The CDR3 nucleotides read TGCGCCAGCAGCTCAGATCCCGGGAGCACAGATACGCAGTATTTT. It specifies CASSSDPGSTDTQYF.

The chain uses TRBV7-2 and TRBJ1-2, with 7 positions matching TRBD1. Germline trimming cut 5 bases from V and 6 bases from J; bases unmatched to any gene: 9. In germline, CDR1 is SGHTA, CDR2 FQGNSA. The CDR3 consists of 14 residues. CDR3 protein: CASSPTGWGDGYTF. For the CDR3, the DNA is TGTGCCAGCAGCCCGACAGGGTGGGGGGATGGCTACACCTTC.

J is TRBJ1-4 and V is TRBV25-1, with unresolved D. The CDR3 runs to 14 residues. The V end lost 3 bases, the J end lost 7 bases, and 12 bases lay between the germline ends. Germline V lookup: CDR1 MGHDK, CDR2 SYGVNS. CDR3 residues: CASSDGSEGEKLFF. CDR3 bases: TGTGCCAGCAGTGACGGGTCCGAAGGTGAAAAACTGTTTTTT. The full variable domain, in which reference TRBV25-1 and TRBJ1-4 provide the parts outside the CDR3, is EADIYQTPRYLVIGTGKKITLECSQTMGHDKMYWYQQDPGMELHLIHYSYGVNSTEKGDLSSESTVSRIRTEHFPLTLESARPSHTSQYLCASSDGSEGEKLFFGSGTQLSVL.

The chain is built from TRBV7-9 and TRBJ1-1; weak D call: TRBD1 (5 bases). Germline V gives CDR1 SEHNR, CDR2 FQNEAQ (reference sequence). CDR3 length equals 17 residues. With 5 bases removed from V and 0 bases from J, the gap between germline ends came to 19 bases. This chain's CDR3 is CASSRSTARVLNTEAFF. CDR3 DNA: TGTGCCAGCAGCCGATCGACAGCTAGGGTCTTGAACACTGAAGCTTTCTTT.

This clone appeared many times. The chain employs TRBV3-1 (or the pseudogene TRBV3-2) and TRBJ1-4; possible D gene TRBD1, 6 bases. CDR1 and CDR2 from the germline V gene are LGHDT and YNNKEL (reference sequence). V was shortened by 3 bases and J by 12 bases, with 14 bases between the two germline ends. This CDR3 spans 13 amino acids. The CDR3 region has the DNA TGTGCCAGCAGCCACCAAAACTCAGGGGAACTGTTTTTT. Its translation: CASSHQNSGELFF.

The chain combines TRBV7-3 with TRBJ2-1, with 7 nucleotides matching TRBD1. The CDR3 has 16 residues. The ends lost 6 bases at V and 2 bases at J; junction bases unmatched: 10. The germline V gene encodes CDR1 SGHTA and CDR2 FQGTGA. The CDR3 nucleotides are TGTGCCAGCAGTTCTTCAGGACAGGCGGCCTACAATGAGCAGTTCTTC. This codes for CASSSSGQAAYNEQFF.